The 27 T cell receptor beta chains below were found in one sample sequenced in a study of spatial heterogeneity in lung cancer. The time point: blood at routine non-recurrence follow-up after resection. Each CDR3 protein gets one entry after TCRdb re-called the 5' RACE reads with MiXCR. The table has about 27,000 distinct CDR3 sequences, 5.4% seen once; the top ten hold approximately 25%. Sequenced here: PBMCs, sampled at follow-up. These receptors all stem from a female donor with early-stage non-small cell lung cancer.

There are many counts of this clonotype. The genes are TRBV4-3 and TRBJ2-5; weak D call: TRBD1 (6 bases). CDR1 and CDR2 (germline): LGHNA, YSLEER. CDR3 length: 15 residues. Trimming shortened V by 0 bases and J by 4 bases, and 12 bases separated the two germline ends. The DNA of the CDR3 is TGCGCCAGCAGCCAAGAACTACAGGGAACAGAGACCCAGTACTTC. It translates to CASSQELQGTETQYF.

To note about this clonotype: It may be a read error: a sequence one base away is much more abundant. This chain links TRBV20-1 with TRBJ2-3, with 9 bases fitting TRBD2. The V gene's germline CDR1 is DFQATT and CDR2 SNEGSKA (reference sequence). V dropped 6 bases and J dropped 2; count of bases not matched to a gene: 6. The CDR3 consists of 14 residues. The CDR3 bases are TGCAGTGCACTAGCGGGCAGGGACACAGATACGCAGTATTTT. Its translation: CSALAGRDTDTQYF.

In its sample, this clonotype was seen a few times. The chain links TRBV27 to TRBJ2-1; D may correspond to TRBD1 or TRBD2 (6 bases each). V lost 3 bases, J lost 7 bases, and 10 bases lay in between. There are 13 residues in the CDR3. Germline V gene sequence: CDR1 MNHEY, CDR2 SMNVEV (reference sequence). The CDR3, as DNA: TGTGCCAGCAGTTTCCGGAGGGGGAATGAGCAGTTCTTC. This encodes CASSFRRGNEQFF.

The chain is built from TRBV20-1 and TRBJ2-2; the match to TRBD1 covers 8 bases. The J segment lost 1 base and the V segment lost 6 bases, leaving 7 bases of the junction unmatched. The CDR3 length is 15 residues. Germline V gene data show CDR1 as DFQATT and CDR2 as SNEGSKA (reference sequence). The CDR3 DNA follows: TGCAGTGCCCTCATAGGGACAGGGAACACCGGGGAGCTGTTTTTT. Translating gives CSALIGTGNTGELFF.

The chain combines TRBV5-1 with TRBJ1-6, with D maybe TRBD1 (6 bases). V was cut by 0 bases and J by 7 bases, with 20 bases left in between. This CDR3 has 18 residues. Germline CDR1 SGHRS, CDR2 YFSETQ. DNA of the CDR3: TGCGCCAGCAGCTTGGCCCAATTCCAGGGGAGTAGGAATTCACCCCTCCACTTT. This sequence encodes CASSLAQFQGSRNSPLHF.

In this sample, this clonotype turned up many times. The chain links TRBV28 to TRBJ2-7; 8 nucleotides align to TRBD1. This CDR3 comprises 15 residues. Germline V gene lookup returns CDR1 MDHEN and CDR2 SYDVKM. J was trimmed by 0 bases and V by 5 bases; bases with no gene match: 6. CDR3 nucleotides: TGTGCCAGCAGTCCGGACAGGGCCCGCTCCTACGAGCAGTACTTC. Translated: CASSPDRARSYEQYF.

This clonotype was counted only a few times. J is TRBJ2-3 and V is TRBV11-2; D possibly matches TRBD1 or TRBD2 (5 bases each). Germline loops: CDR1 SGHAT, CDR2 FQNNGV. The CDR3 has 15 amino acids. Trimming left V 3 bases short and J 3 bases short, with 13 bases between. CDR3 amino acids: CASSLGDFGTDTQYF. In DNA, the CDR3 is TGTGCCAGCAGCTTGGGGGATTTCGGAACAGATACGCAGTATTTT.

This clonotype was detected ten times or more. The rearrangement uses TRBV2 and TRBJ2-1; D is uncertain. The V gene lost 3 bases and the J gene lost 8 bases, with 8 bases spanning the gap. The CDR3 spans 12 residues. The germline V gene encodes CDR1 SNHLY and CDR2 FYNNEI. CDR3 in DNA: TGTGCCAGCAGTGATCTTCGGGATGAGCAGTTCTTC. Translation: CASSDLRDEQFF. The full variable domain, with the rest looked up from reference TRBV2 and TRBJ2-1, is EPEVTQTPSHQVTQMGQEVILRCVPISNHLYFYWYRQILGQKVEFLVSFYNNEISEKSEIFDDQFSVERPDGSNFTLKIRSTKLEDSAMYFCASSDLRDEQFFGPGTRLTVL.

At least ten counts were recorded for this clonotype. The chain couples TRBV7-2 to TRBJ1-1; D remains unclear. V shed 5 bases and J shed 0 bases, with 7 bases lying between them. The CDR3 length is 13 residues. Per the germline V gene, CDR1 is SGHTA and CDR2 is FQGNSA. This CDR3 reads CASSTQLNTEAFF. DNA for the CDR3: TGTGCCAGCAGCACCCAGCTGAACACTGAAGCTTTCTTT. Full variable domain (remainder filled in from reference TRBV7-2 and TRBJ1-1): GAGVSQSPSNKVTEKGKDVELRCDPISGHTALYWYRQSLGQGLEFLIYFQGNSAPDKSGLPSDRFSAERTGGSVSTLTIQRTQQEDSAVYLCASSTQLNTEAFFGQGTRLTVV.

At least ten counts were recorded for this clonotype. The chain couples TRBV6-5 to TRBJ1-1, with 7 nucleotides matching TRBD1. The V gene end was trimmed by 2 bases and the J gene end by 5 bases; junction bases not matched to a gene: 8. The length of the CDR3 is 15 residues. CDR1 and CDR2 (germline): MNHEY, SVGAGI. In DNA form, the CDR3 reads TGTGCCAGCAGTTACGGCCGGACAGGTGGGACTGAAGCTTTCTTT. Its translation is CASSYGRTGGTEAFF.

This clonotype was counted many times. This chain connects TRBV19 to TRBJ2-5; tentative D call: TRBD2 (5 bases). The germline gives CDR1 LNHDA, CDR2 SQIVND (reference sequence). The CDR3 spans 12 residues. Trimming stripped 3 bases from V and 4 bases from J, with 6 bases between. The CDR3: CASSIRGETQYF. CDR3 nucleotides: TGTGCCAGTAGTATTCGGGGAGAGACCCAGTACTTC.

At least ten counts were recorded for this clonotype. The rearrangement uses TRBV7-2 and TRBJ2-3; TRBD2 agrees at 9 bases. Germline V gene sequence: CDR1 SGHTA, CDR2 FQGNSA. Unmatched junction bases numbered 7, after V lost 1 base and J lost 2 bases. CDR3 length equals 17 residues. The chain's CDR3 is CASSLVPSGVYTDTQYF. Here the CDR3 DNA reads TGTGCCAGCAGCTTAGTACCTAGCGGGGTGTACACAGATACGCAGTATTTT.

This chain uses TRBV4-3 with TRBJ2-3; D may be TRBD2 (6 bases). CDR3 length: 16 amino acids. CDR1 is LGHNA and CDR2 is YSLEER in the germline V gene. Trimming removed 1 base from V and 4 bases from J, with 15 bases in between. The CDR3 sequence: CASSQGGGRGSDTQYF. As DNA, the CDR3 is TGCGCCAGCAGCCAAGGAGGTGGGCGGGGCTCAGATACGCAGTATTTT.

This clonotype occurred a few times. This chain's CDR3 is CASSLGDQKTSREYF. In DNA, the CDR3 is TGTGCCAGCAGCTTAGGGGACCAAAAGACCTCACGGGAGTATTTT. The chain uses TRBV7-9 and TRBJ2-3; D may correspond to TRBD1 or TRBD2 (5 bases each). The CDR3 consists of 15 residues. CDR1 and CDR2 from the germline V gene are SEHNR and FQNEAQ (reference sequence). V was cut by 1 base and J by 13 bases, with 21 bases left in between.

The rearrangement links TRBV3-1 to TRBJ1-6; the D gene is possibly TRBD1 (6 bases). The CDR3 runs 15 residues. Per the germline V gene, CDR1 is LGHDT and CDR2 is YNNKEL (reference sequence). Trimming shortened V by 4 bases and J by 8 bases, and 15 bases separated the two germline ends. DNA of the CDR3: TGTGCCAGCAGCCCCCCCCCAGGGGTCCATTCACCCCTCCACTTT. Amino acid sequence: CASSPPPGVHSPLHF.

The V and J genes are TRBV6-2 or TRBV6-3 and TRBJ2-3; the match to TRBD2 covers 10 bases. CDR3 length: 17 residues. V shed 6 bases and J 5 bases; nucleotides not matched to a gene: 14. Germline lookup yields CDR1 MNHEY and CDR2 SVGEGT. In DNA, the CDR3 is TGTGCCAGCAGAAAAGCGGGAGGGTTCGGTGACGAAGATACGCAGTATTTT. Translating it yields CASRKAGGFGDEDTQYF.

In this sample, this clonotype turned up many times. The DNA of the CDR3 is TGTGCCAGCAGTCCCCGACTAGCGGGCTACTCTGGGGCCAACGTCCTGACTTTC. Its protein product is CASSPRLAGYSGANVLTF. The chain recombines TRBV27 with TRBJ2-6; 10 bases agree with TRBD2. Germline CDR1 reads MNHEY; CDR2 reads SMNVEV (reference sequence). J lost 0 bases, V lost 5 bases, and 7 bases had no gene match. The CDR3 length is 18 residues.

This clonotype was found many times. The CDR3 DNA is TGCAGCGGGTCGGAGGTGGATGAGCAGTTCTTC. It specifies CSGSEVDEQFF. The chain combines TRBV29-1 with TRBJ2-1; perhaps TRBD2 as D (5 bases). Germline lookup yields CDR1 SQVTM and CDR2 ANQGSEA. The CDR3 has 11 residues. With 7 bases removed from V and 8 bases from J, the gap between germline ends came to 12 bases.

This clonotype appeared many times. This rearrangement joins TRBV5-6 to TRBJ2-2, with 9 bases identical to TRBD1. Germline V gene data show CDR1 as SGHDT and CDR2 as YYEEEE. Trimming at V came to 2 bases and at J to 7 bases, leaving 6 bases not matched to a gene. The CDR3 spans 15 residues. The CDR3 bases are TGTGCCAGCAGCTTCGGGACAGGGTTCGGCGGGGAGCTGTTTTTT. It specifies CASSFGTGFGGELFF.

This clonotype was seen at least ten times. The chain links TRBV7-2 to TRBJ1-5; a possible D gene is TRBD1 (5 bases). Trimming cost V 5 bases and J 0 bases, with 11 bases left between them. The germline gives CDR1 SGHTA, CDR2 FQGNSA. The CDR3 runs to 15 residues. The CDR3: CASSVSGDSNQPQHF. CDR3 in DNA: TGTGCCAGCAGCGTCTCGGGGGATAGCAATCAGCCCCAGCATTTT. The variable domain in full, completed from reference TRBV7-2 and TRBJ1-5, reads GAGVSQSPSNKVTEKGKDVELRCDPISGHTALYWYRQSLGQGLEFLIYFQGNSAPDKSGLPSDRFSAERTGGSVSTLTIQRTQQEDSAVYLCASSVSGDSNQPQHFGDGTRLSIL.

In its sample, this clonotype was seen many times. J is TRBJ2-1 and V is TRBV6-5; TRBD1 is a possible D gene (6 bases). The V gene's germline CDR1 is MNHEY and CDR2 SVGAGI. This CDR3 comprises 12 residues. Trimming removed 4 bases at V and 14 bases at J, with 15 bases between. The CDR3 here is CASSFPQGPEFF. CDR3 coding DNA: TGTGCCAGCAGTTTTCCACAGGGTCCAGAGTTCTTC.

This clonotype was detected many times. The CDR3 nucleotides read TGTGCCAGCAGCTTACTAGCGGGAGGTCAAGATACGCAGTATTTT. Translating gives CASSLLAGGQDTQYF. V is TRBV7-6 and J is TRBJ2-3, with 11 bases identical to TRBD2. There are 15 residues in the CDR3. Trimming cost V 2 bases and J 5 bases; bases outside gene matches: 3. Per germline, CDR1 SGHVS and CDR2 FNYEAQ.

This clonotype ranks as medium-sized. The rearrangement joins TRBV7-2 to TRBJ2-7; the D is unclear. This CDR3 has 12 residues. Deletions cut 2 bases from V and 6 bases from J, with 8 bases between. Germline assignment: CDR1 SGHTA and CDR2 FQGNSA. CDR3 residues: CASSLMNGEQYF. In DNA form, the CDR3 reads TGTGCCAGCAGCTTAATGAACGGCGAGCAGTACTTC.

This clonotype was seen a handful of times. In DNA, the CDR3 is TGTGCCAGCAGTTGGACAGGGCCGAACACCGGGGAGCTGTTTTTT. Residues: CASSWTGPNTGELFF. The chain recombines TRBV2 with TRBJ2-2, with 8 positions matching TRBD1. The germline V gene encodes CDR1 SNHLY and CDR2 FYNNEI. The CDR3 covers 15 residues. The ends lost 5 bases at V and 0 bases at J; junction bases unmatched: 2.

DNA of the CDR3: TGTGCCAGCAAGCAAGGTGGGGGGTATGGCGATACGCAGTATTTT. It is translated as CASKQGGGYGDTQYF. The rearrangement joins TRBV5-6 to TRBJ2-3; weak D call: TRBD2 (6 bases). The ends were cut back, 6 bases at V and 6 bases at J, with 20 bases in the middle. The CDR3 contains 15 residues. Germline V CDR1 and CDR2: SGHDT, YYEEEE.

This clonotype was found many times. The V gene is TRBV12-3 or TRBV12-4, the J gene TRBJ2-3, with unresolved D. V was trimmed by 6 bases and J by 2 bases, leaving 18 bases between them. The CDR3 loop spans 16 amino acids. The CDR3 sequence is CASSPFKGRDTDTQYF. As DNA, the CDR3 is TGTGCCAGCAGCCCTTTTAAAGGGCGCGACACAGATACGCAGTATTTT.

The genes are TRBV5-1 and TRBJ1-5, with D possibly matching TRBD1 (6 bases). With 0 bases removed from V and 4 bases from J, the gap between germline ends came to 8 bases. There are 14 residues in the CDR3. Germline V gene sequence: CDR1 SGHRS, CDR2 YFSETQ. The CDR3, as DNA: TGCGCCAGCAGCTTGGACAGGGATAATCAGCCCCAGCATTTT. Encoded protein: CASSLDRDNQPQHF.